This section outlines one T cell receptor beta chain sequence together with its context. Its cognate antigen has yet to be identified. The input lacks base qualities; no much larger clone sits a single base away. The sample comes from a study of blood T cell repertoires in COVID-19 (TCRdb year 2020). With respect to the entire study: Collaborator samples came from the United States, Italy and Spain and covered acute and convalescent phases of COVID-19. The prospective study material was composed of cDNA or gDNA derived from T cells, B-cell-depleted T cells, or PBMCs. Subjects who had been exposed to COVID-19, were actively infected with it, or had recovered from it provided the deeply sampled blood TCRbeta repertoires that made up the dataset. The repertoires were released in a freely available public database meant as a resource for research on the immune response to SARS-CoV-2. The samples were drawn from the first 160 participants of the ongoing ImmuneRACE study and from 950 to 1,500 subjects provided by 6 global collaborators. Sample metadata almost always included a de-identified subject ID, COVID-19 status, age in years and sex. HLA class I and class II types, where available, came from metadata supplied by the sample provider rather than from assay-based typing.

One collaborating source in Seattle enrolled patients while the patients were actively infected and followed the patients over time throughout the course of disease. Each collaborating institution followed its own protocols to collect whole blood in K2EDTA tubes. For TCRbeta analysis, collaborator samples were shipped as frozen whole blood, as isolated PBMCs, or as DNA extracted from either sample type. TCRbeta CDR3 regions were amplified from genomic DNA using the immunoSEQ Assay, a bias-controlled multiplex PCR. The source study handled its data this way. Within the assay, amplification of reference gene primers was used to estimate how many nucleated cells each sample contained. Sequence reads were collapsed and filtered to measure the absolute abundance of every unique TCRbeta CDR3 rearrangement. For each sample, productive Simpson clonality was calculated as the square root of Simpson's diversity index across productive rearrangements. This is the immuneACCESS table as TCRdb keeps it, with only in-frame sequences that have V and J called. A part of the clones is gone; compared with another copy, unresolved V genes explain less than half, and the rest is unexplained. Clone size and the V and J calls come from that table; the DNA yielded D and trimming. Counted in this sample were hundreds of thousands of clones; approximately 86% of them appeared once. The top ten constitute approximately 14% of the sample.

On the study overall, not on this receptor specifically: The amount of clinical and demographic metadata varied by source and participant and was provided uncurated.

CDR1 and CDR2, per the germline V gene, are SGHTA and FQGTGA. Inclusive of the bounding cysteine and phenylalanine, the CDR3 is 13 residues long. Left in the record is the CDR3 DNA by itself, 39 bases read in frame from the first base. V is pared back by 3 bases and J by 3 bases, with 8 bases lying between the germline termini. The chain is made from TRBV7-3 and TRBJ1-1; the D gene remains uncertain. This TCR derives from a woman aged 70-85 years with COVID-19, enrolled during active disease. Material: peripheral blood. The CDR3 has the sequence CASSFRADTEAFF. The DNA is TGTGCCAGCAGCTTCAGAGCGGACACTGAAGCTTTCTTT.